This T cell receptor beta chain was recorded in a study of blood T cell repertoires in COVID-19. Across the whole study: The United States, Italy and Spain supplied acute and convalescent COVID-19 samples.

How the authors handled the data: Cell counts per sample came from amplifying reference gene primers. TCRdb's table, derived via immunoSEQ multiplex PCR, lists solely in-frame clones and lacks some. For V, J and clone size, that table is used; D and trimming come from the DNA. Among roughly 200,000 clones listed, approximately 87% were seen once. Germline CDR1 is GTSNPN and CDR2 is SVGIG (reference sequence). The CDR3 totals 16 residues. Trimming took 7 bases from V and 4 from J; bases not matched to a gene: 16. It was during active infection that Seattle patients were enrolled and then longitudinally followed.

This TCR came from a person aged 70 to 85 with COVID-19, enrolled during active disease. The sequenced sample consisted of peripheral blood. This chain uses TRBV30 with TRBJ1-3; TRBD1 matches 7 bases. The CDR3 DNA reads TGTGCCTCCCGTGGGGTGGGGACAGCGTTCGGAAACACCATATATTTT. It yields the protein CASRGVGTAFGNTIYF.